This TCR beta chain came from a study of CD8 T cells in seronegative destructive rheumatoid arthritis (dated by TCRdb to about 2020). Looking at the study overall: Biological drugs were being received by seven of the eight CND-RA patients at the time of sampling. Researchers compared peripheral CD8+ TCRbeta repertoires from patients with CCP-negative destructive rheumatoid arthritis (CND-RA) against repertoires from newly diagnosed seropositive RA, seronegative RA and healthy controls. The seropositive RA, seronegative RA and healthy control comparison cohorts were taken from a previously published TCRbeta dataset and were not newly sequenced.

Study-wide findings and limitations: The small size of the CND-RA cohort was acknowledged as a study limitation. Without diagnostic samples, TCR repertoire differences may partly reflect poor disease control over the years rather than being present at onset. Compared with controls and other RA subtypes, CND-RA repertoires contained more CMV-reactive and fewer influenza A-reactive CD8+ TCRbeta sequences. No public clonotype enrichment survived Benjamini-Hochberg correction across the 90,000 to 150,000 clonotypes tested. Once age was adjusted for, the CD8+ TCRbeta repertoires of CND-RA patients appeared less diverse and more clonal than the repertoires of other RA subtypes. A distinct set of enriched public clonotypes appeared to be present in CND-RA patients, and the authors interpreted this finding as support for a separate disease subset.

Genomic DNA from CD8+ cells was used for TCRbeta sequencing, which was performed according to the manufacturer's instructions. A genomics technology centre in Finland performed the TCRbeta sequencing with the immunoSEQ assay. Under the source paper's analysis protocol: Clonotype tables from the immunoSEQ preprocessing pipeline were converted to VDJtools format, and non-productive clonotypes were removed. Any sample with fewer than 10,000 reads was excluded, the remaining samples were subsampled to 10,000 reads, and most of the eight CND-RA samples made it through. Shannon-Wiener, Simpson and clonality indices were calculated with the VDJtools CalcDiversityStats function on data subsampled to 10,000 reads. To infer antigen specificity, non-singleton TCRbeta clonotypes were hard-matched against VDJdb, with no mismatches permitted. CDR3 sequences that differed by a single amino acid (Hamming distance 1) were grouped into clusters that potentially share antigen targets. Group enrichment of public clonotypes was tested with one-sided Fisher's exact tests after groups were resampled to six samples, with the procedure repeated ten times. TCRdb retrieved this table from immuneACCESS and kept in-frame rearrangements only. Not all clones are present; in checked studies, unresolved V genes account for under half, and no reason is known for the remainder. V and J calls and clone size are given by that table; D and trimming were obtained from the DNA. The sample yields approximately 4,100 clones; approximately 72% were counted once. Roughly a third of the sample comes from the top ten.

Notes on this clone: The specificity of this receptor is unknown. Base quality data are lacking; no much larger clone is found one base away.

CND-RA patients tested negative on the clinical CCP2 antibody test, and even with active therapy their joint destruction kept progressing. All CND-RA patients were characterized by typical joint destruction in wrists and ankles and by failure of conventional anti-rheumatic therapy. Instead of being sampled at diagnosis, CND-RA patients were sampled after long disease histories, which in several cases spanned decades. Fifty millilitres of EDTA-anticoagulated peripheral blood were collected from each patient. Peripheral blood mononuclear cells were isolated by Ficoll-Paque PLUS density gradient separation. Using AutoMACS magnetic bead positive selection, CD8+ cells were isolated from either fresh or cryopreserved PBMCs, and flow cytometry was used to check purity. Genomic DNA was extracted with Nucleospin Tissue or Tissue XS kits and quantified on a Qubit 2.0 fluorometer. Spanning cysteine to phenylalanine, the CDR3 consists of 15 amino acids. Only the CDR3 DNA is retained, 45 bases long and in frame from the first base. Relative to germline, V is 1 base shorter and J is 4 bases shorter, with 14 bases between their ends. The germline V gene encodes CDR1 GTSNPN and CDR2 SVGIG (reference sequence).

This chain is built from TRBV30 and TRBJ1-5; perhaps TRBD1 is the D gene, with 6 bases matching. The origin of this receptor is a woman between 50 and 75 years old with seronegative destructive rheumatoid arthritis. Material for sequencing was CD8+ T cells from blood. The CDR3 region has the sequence CAWSGLTGTNQPQHF. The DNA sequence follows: TGTGCCTGGAGTGGGCTGACAGGAACTAATCAGCCCCAGCATTTT. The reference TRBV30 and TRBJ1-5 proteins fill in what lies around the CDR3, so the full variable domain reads SQTIHQWPATLVQPVGSPLSLECTVEGTSNPNLYWYRQAAGRGLQLLFYSVGIGQISSEVPQNLSASRPQDRQFILSSKKLLLSDSGFYLCAWSGLTGTNQPQHFGDGTRLSIL.